This T cell receptor beta chain originates from a study of shared clonotypes between healthy human individuals. General study points: Represented diversity, genetic and exposure-history alike, was limited by few donors.

Deep was the level used in running the assay. Some clones are missing from TCRdb's copy, which holds only in-frame ones; the method was immunoSEQ multiplex PCR. The sample holds 450,000 to 500,000 clones, roughly 80% seen once. All the donors were Caucasian adults who lived in Nashville, Tennessee. The length of the CDR3 is 12 residues. Trimming took 5 bases from V and 7 from J, leaving 11 bases between them. Germline loops: CDR1 MDHEN, CDR2 SYDVKM. This clone was counted a few times. The antigen is undetermined. This clonotype originated in a woman aged 40-49 years in good health. Some clones in this sample may be carry-over from other donors' samples. This chain links TRBV28 with TRBJ1-1; perhaps TRBD1 as D (5 bases). Source material: PBMCs. CDR3 in DNA: TGTGCCAGCAGTGACAGATGGATTGAAGCTTTCTTT. This codes for CASSDRWIEAFF.